These 30 T cell receptor beta chains came from one sample sequenced in a study of blood T cell repertoires in COVID-19. Sequencing used immunoSEQ multiplex PCR; TCRdb keeps in-frame clones, though not all of them. The table lists approximately 310,000 clones, about 89% of them singletons. The sequencing input was peripheral blood. Source of these receptors: a woman in her 50s who had recovered from COVID-19.

In its sample, this clone was seen a few times. This chain joins TRBV19 and TRBJ2-5; 8 positions match TRBD1. Germline V gene lookup returns CDR1 LNHDA and CDR2 SQIVND (reference sequence). J lost 4 bases, V lost 5 bases, and 6 bases had no gene match. The CDR3 contains 14 residues. CDR3 DNA: TGTGCCAGTAGTTCAACAGGACAGGGAGAGACCCAGTACTTC. Translating gives CASSSTGQGETQYF.

The J gene is TRBJ1-5, the V gene TRBV10-1; unclear D gene. The CDR3 runs 16 residues. Trimming left V 0 bases short and J 0 bases short, with 9 bases between. Germline V lookup: CDR1 WNHNN, CDR2 SYGVQD (reference sequence). The CDR3 DNA reads as TGCGCCAGCAGTGAGTCGAGGGTGAATAGCAATCAGCCCCAGCATTTT. This gives the protein CASSESRVNSNQPQHF.

The V call is TRBV5-1, the J call TRBJ2-5, with TRBD2 as a possible D gene (5 bases). Germline V gene sequence: CDR1 SGHRS, CDR2 YFSETQ. The ends were cut back, 0 bases at V and 4 bases at J, with 16 bases in the middle. The CDR3 sequence is 16 residues long. In nucleotides, the CDR3 is TGCGCCAGCAGCTTGGGGCGAGACGGAGGACCAGAGACCCAGTACTTC. As protein: CASSLGRDGGPETQYF.

The chain combines TRBV19 with TRBJ2-2, with 13 positions matching TRBD2. The CDR3 loop spans 20 amino acids. Germline loops: CDR1 LNHDA, CDR2 SQIVND (reference sequence). V shed 1 base, J shed 6 bases, and the junction held 14 bases outside the gene matches. The CDR3: CASSIAGRLAGGPAAGELFF. The CDR3 nucleotides read TGTGCCAGTAGTATAGCAGGGCGACTAGCGGGGGGCCCTGCGGCCGGGGAGCTGTTTTTT.

This clone was found once. The chain employs TRBV5-1 and TRBJ2-3, with 9 bases that match TRBD2. CDR1 is SGHRS and CDR2 is YFSETQ in the germline V gene. CDR3 size: 15 residues. The V gene end was trimmed by 3 bases and the J gene end by 3 bases; junction bases not matched to a gene: 5. In DNA form, the CDR3 reads TGCGCCAGCAGCTGGCGGGGGGGCGCGACAGATACGCAGTATTTT. Translation: CASSWRGGATDTQYF.

The chain's CDR3 is CASSGQNTGELFF. DNA of the CDR3: TGTGCCAGCAGTGGACAGAACACCGGGGAGCTGTTTTTT. The chain carries TRBV6-2 or TRBV6-3 and TRBJ2-2; the D gene is possibly TRBD1 (5 bases). The V gene's germline CDR1 is MNHEY and CDR2 SVGEGT. Deletions cut 5 bases from V and 1 base from J, with 5 bases between. The CDR3 runs 13 residues.

The chain links TRBV28 to TRBJ2-1; possible D gene TRBD1, 5 bases. The CDR3 loop spans 13 amino acids. Between the trimmed V and J ends, which lost 2 bases and 7 bases, there was a span of 9 bases. In germline, CDR1 is MDHEN, CDR2 SYDVKM. CDR3 residues: CASSLVRVNEQFF. CDR3 bases: TGTGCCAGCAGTTTAGTCAGGGTGAATGAGCAGTTCTTC.

The CDR3 sequence: CASSPLAGYTEAFF. Written as DNA, the CDR3 is TGTGCCAGCTCACCATTGGCGGGATACACTGAAGCTTTCTTT. The chain has TRBV18 and TRBJ1-1; the D is unclear. V lost 2 bases and J 3 bases, leaving 10 bases between the germline ends. CDR3 length equals 14 residues. Germline-derived CDR1 and CDR2 are KGHSH and LQKENI.

This clone occurred once. V usage is TRBV18 and J usage is TRBJ2-2; maybe TRBD2 (6 bases). Germline values: CDR1 KGHSH, CDR2 LQKENI. The CDR3 runs 16 residues. Deletions cut 5 bases from V and 5 bases from J, with 18 bases between. CDR3 bases: TGTGCCAGCTCAGGATCGCGGGACGACTGGACCGGGGAGCTGTTTTTT. This translates into CASSGSRDDWTGELFF.

This clone was recorded only once. The genes are TRBV4-3 and TRBJ2-3; weak D call: TRBD1 (6 bases). This CDR3 has 13 residues. Per the germline V gene, CDR1 is LGHNA and CDR2 is YSLEER. Trimming took 0 bases from V and 6 from J, leaving 7 bases between them. The CDR3 spells CASSQDDRDTQYF. For the CDR3, the DNA is TGCGCCAGCAGCCAAGATGACAGGGATACGCAGTATTTT.

This chain links TRBV7-8 with TRBJ2-7, with 10 bases fitting TRBD1. The germline CDR1 and CDR2 sequences are SGHVS and FQNEAQ. The V segment lost 4 bases and the J segment 7 bases; nucleotides outside the gene matches: 7. The length of the CDR3 is 14 residues. CDR3 nucleotides: TGTGCCAGCAGCTCGGGGACAGGGGCTCAGGAGCAGTACTTC. As protein: CASSSGTGAQEQYF.

This rearrangement joins TRBV6-5 to TRBJ1-6, with 7 nucleotides matching TRBD1. CDR3 length equals 15 residues. The J segment lost 10 bases and the V segment lost 2 bases, leaving 8 bases of the junction unmatched. Per germline, CDR1 MNHEY and CDR2 SVGAGI. The CDR3 is CASSYAGQTGSPLHF. For the CDR3, the DNA is TGTGCCAGCAGTTACGCGGGGCAGACAGGGTCACCCCTCCACTTT.

The V and J genes are TRBV14 and TRBJ1-1, with D perhaps matching TRBD1 (6 bases). The germline gives CDR1 SGHDN, CDR2 FVKESK. Trimming stripped 0 bases from V and 7 bases from J, with 18 bases between. The CDR3 runs 16 residues. DNA for the CDR3: TGTGCCAGCAGCCAAGAGGGGGGGGCCTTGGAAGGTGAAGCTTTCTTT. Translated, it gives CASSQEGGALEGEAFF.

V and J are TRBV19 and TRBJ1-5; D is possibly TRBD1 (6 bases). V was trimmed by 4 bases and J by 0 bases, leaving 10 bases between them. In germline, CDR1 is LNHDA, CDR2 SQIVND (reference sequence). The CDR3 covers 15 residues. The CDR3, as DNA: TGTGCCAGTAGTACTACAGGGAATAGCAATCAGCCCCAGCATTTT. Protein: CASSTTGNSNQPQHF.

This clone came up once. The CDR3 region has the DNA TGTGCCAGCAGCCAAGGTCAGGGTCAGCCCCAGCATTTT. This gives the protein CASSQGQGQPQHF. V and J are TRBV3-1 (or the pseudogene TRBV3-2) and TRBJ1-5, with D maybe TRBD1 (5 bases). In germline, CDR1 is LGHDT, CDR2 YNNKEL (reference sequence). V lost 1 base to trimming and J lost 6 bases, with 7 bases between them. This CDR3 comprises 13 residues.

The chain combines TRBV29-1 with TRBJ2-3; D is possibly TRBD1 (5 bases). The CDR3 covers 13 residues. The germline CDR1 and CDR2 sequences are SQVTM and ANQGSEA. V was cut by 2 bases and J by 4 bases, with 10 bases left in between. Here the CDR3 DNA reads TGCAGCGTTGAAATCCTAGGGGCAGATACGCAGTATTTT. The encoded protein is CSVEILGADTQYF.

Worth noting for this clone: Compared with germline, one end of the junction differs, possibly owing to a read error. The gene calls are TRBV27 and TRBJ2-7; 11 bases agree with TRBD2. Germline V lookup: CDR1 MNHEY, CDR2 SMNVEV (reference sequence). CDR3 length: 13 residues. The CDR3 region is CASSPLAGGRMGF. For the CDR3, the DNA is TGTGCCAGCAGTCCTTTAGCGGGGGGGCGCATGGGGTTC.

The rearrangement links TRBV30 to TRBJ1-1; TRBD1 agrees at 8 bases. V was clipped by 2 bases and J by 0 bases; unmatched bases: 5. The CDR3 contains 15 residues. Germline V gene data show CDR1 as GTSNPN and CDR2 as SVGIG (reference sequence). CDR3 loop: CAWSPRDRMNTEAFF. In nucleotides, the CDR3 is TGTGCCTGGAGTCCTCGGGACAGGATGAACACTGAAGCTTTCTTT.

This clone has only a few counts. The J gene is TRBJ1-2, the V gene TRBV4-2; no clear D. V lost 3 bases to trimming and J lost 8 bases, with 25 bases between them. From germline, CDR1 is LGHNA and CDR2 YNFKEQ. This CDR3 spans 17 amino acids. The CDR3 is CASSQENTRVVGEGYTF. The CDR3 coding sequence is TGTGCCAGCAGCCAGGAGAATACACGGGTCGTCGGTGAGGGCTACACCTTC.

The chain recombines TRBV5-1 with TRBJ1-1; D gene ambiguous. The V gene's germline CDR1 is SGHRS and CDR2 YFSETQ. V was cut by 0 bases and J by 0 bases, with 6 bases left in between. The CDR3 sequence is 14 residues long. CDR3 loop: CASSLGTLNTEAFF. Written as DNA, the CDR3 is TGCGCCAGCAGCTTGGGGACTTTGAACACTGAAGCTTTCTTT.

The chain carries TRBV6-5 and TRBJ2-2; the D gene is possibly TRBD2 (5 bases). The CDR3 totals 13 residues. V was cut by 6 bases and J by 7 bases, with 12 bases left in between. Germline V gene data show CDR1 as MNHEY and CDR2 as SVGAGI. The CDR3 protein is CASRTGVGGELFF. The CDR3 DNA reads as TGTGCCAGCAGGACCGGGGTGGGCGGGGAGCTGTTTTTT.

This sequence joins TRBV7-8 and TRBJ1-1; TRBD1 is a possible D gene (5 bases). Germline V lookup: CDR1 SGHVS, CDR2 FQNEAQ. This CDR3 is built from 14 residues. V was pared by 4 bases and J by 1 base, with 10 bases between. DNA of the CDR3: TGTGCCAGCAGCTCTGGACATCAGAACACTGAAGCTTTCTTT. Translating it yields CASSSGHQNTEAFF.

The rearrangement uses TRBV9 and TRBJ2-5; 11 bases align to TRBD2. J was trimmed by 6 bases and V by 10 bases; bases with no gene match: 5. This CDR3 contains 12 residues. CDR1 is SGDLS and CDR2 is YYNGEE in the germline V gene. The CDR3 region has the DNA TGTGCCCCATCTAGCGGGAGGCAGACCCAGTACTTC. It yields the protein CAPSSGRQTQYF.

Here the CDR3 DNA reads TGTGCCAGCACCGAGAGCGGGAGACGTGAGCAGTTCTTC. This codes for CASTESGRREQFF. The chain joins TRBV6-5 to TRBJ2-1; the match to TRBD2 covers 8 bases. The germline V gene has CDR1 MNHEY and CDR2 SVGAGI. The CDR3 is made up of 13 amino acids. Trimming at V came to 7 bases and at J to 9 bases, leaving 8 bases not matched to a gene.

J is TRBJ1-1 and V is TRBV12-3 or TRBV12-4; TRBD1 might be the D (6 bases). The CDR3 totals 13 residues. Between the trimmed V and J ends, which lost 6 bases and 5 bases, there was a span of 13 bases. The DNA for the CDR3 is TGTGCCAGCAGCCCGGACAGATGGACTGAAGCTTTCTTT. This encodes CASSPDRWTEAFF.

The gene calls are TRBV6-5 and TRBJ2-7; D might be TRBD2 (5 bases). V shed 6 bases and J shed 2 bases, with 8 bases lying between them. CDR1 and CDR2 (germline): MNHEY, SVGAGI. The CDR3 spans 12 residues. CDR3: CASRAGAYEQYF. The CDR3, as DNA: TGTGCCAGCAGGGCCGGGGCCTACGAGCAGTACTTC.

In this sample, this clone turned up once. This chain joins TRBV6-5 and TRBJ2-7, with 8 bases that match TRBD1. Unmatched junction bases numbered 9, after V lost 8 bases and J lost 3 bases. The germline CDR1 and CDR2 sequences are MNHEY and SVGAGI. The CDR3 covers 14 residues. This CDR3 is CASGVGQARYEQYF. In DNA form, the CDR3 reads TGTGCCAGCGGAGTGGGACAGGCGCGCTACGAGCAGTACTTC.

About this clone itself: The junction departs from the called germline gene at one end, perhaps through a read error. The chain links TRBV7-2 to TRBJ2-7; 12 bases agree with TRBD1. Germline CDR1 SGHTA, CDR2 FQGNSA. CDR3 length: 19 amino acids. CDR3 in amino acids: CASNLGRGTGGAGNGEQYF. Written as DNA, the CDR3 is TGTGCCAGCAACTTAGGACGGGGGACAGGGGGCGCCGGGAATGGGGAGCAGTACTTC.

The CDR3 DNA sequence: TGCAGCGTTGGGGACAGGGGAAACACCATATATTTT. Protein product: CSVGDRGNTIYF. The J gene is TRBJ1-3, the V gene TRBV29-1, with 8 bases lining up with TRBD1. This CDR3 is built from 12 residues. After removal of 4 bases from V and 4 bases from J, the junction contained 0 bases not matched to a gene. The germline V gene encodes CDR1 SQVTM and CDR2 ANQGSEA.

This chain connects TRBV20-1 to TRBJ2-3, with 11 bases that match TRBD2. Germline CDR1 reads DFQATT; CDR2 reads SNEGSKA (reference sequence). Trimming cost V 3 bases and J 4 bases; bases outside gene matches: 6. The CDR3 has 15 residues. The CDR3 sequence: CSASVLAGGPDTQYF. The CDR3 region has the DNA TGCAGTGCTAGTGTCCTAGCGGGAGGCCCAGATACGCAGTATTTT.